This record concerns one T cell receptor (beta chain) sequence. The RNA, about 0.45 to 1 ug, was put through reverse transcription using random hexamers. Amplification of TCR beta CDR3 used immunoSEQ multiplex PCR across 54 Vbeta and 13 Jbeta. TCRdb reanalysed the immunoSEQ multiplex PCR reads using MiXCR and keeps one entry per CDR3 protein. The sample lists under 200,000 distinct CDR3 sequences, 90% to 95% seen once, with about 0.1% in the top ten. These data belong to a study of CD8 T cells in Susac syndrome. The study sequenced TCR beta in blood CD8+ and CD4+ T cells. This CDR3 is built from 14 residues. Trimming removed 4 bases from V and 5 bases from J; junction bases left unmatched: 7. Germline CDR1 is SGHRS and CDR2 is YFSETQ.

The chain employs TRBV5-1 and TRBJ1-1; 8 positions match TRBD1. This receptor was identified in a human donor with Susac syndrome. The sample comprised CD4+ T cells from PBMCs. Here the CDR3 DNA reads TGCGCCAGCAGCGAACAGGGGGTTCAGACTGAAGCTTTCTTT. Protein: CASSEQGVQTEAFF.